This TCR beta chain stems from a study of control samples from healthy donors and cancer patients. The assay was immunoSEQ multiplex PCR, and TCRdb's table has in-frame clones only and misses some. Among 95,000 to 120,000 clones listed, approximately 84% were seen once. The sequenced sample was blood. The TCR sequence derives from a man aged 18-30 years in good health.

CDR3 in DNA: TGTGCCAGCAGCCCCATACAGGGTATGGGTGGCTACACCTTC. This codes for CASSPIQGMGGYTF. The chain links TRBV3-1 (or the pseudogene TRBV3-2) to TRBJ1-2; D may be TRBD1 (6 bases). V gave up 4 bases and J gave up 7 bases, with 16 bases separating them. Germline lookup yields CDR1 LGHDT and CDR2 YNNKEL (reference sequence). This CDR3 is 14 amino acids long.